This T cell receptor (beta chain) was sequenced for a study of shared clonotypes between healthy human individuals. Study overall: Per-donor plates numbered three CD4 naive, three CD4 memory, two CD8 naive and one CD8 memory.

Some clones are missing from TCRdb's copy, which holds only in-frame ones; the method was immunoSEQ multiplex PCR. The table has roughly 2,300,000 clones, 85% to 95% seen once. Germline V gene lookup returns CDR1 MNHEY and CDR2 SMNVEV (reference sequence). Trimming at V came to 2 bases and at J to 1 base, leaving 11 bases not matched to a gene. The CDR3 totals 17 residues. The chain employs TRBV27 and TRBJ2-7; 7 bases agree with TRBD2. The receptor was isolated from a man aged 18 to 30 in good health. Some clones in this sample may be carry-over from other donors' samples. Material for sequencing was naive CD4+ T cells from PBMCs. Subset given: CD45RA+ positively selected. CDR3 nucleotides: TGTGCCAGCAGTTTAAGGACTAGTACAGCGGGTTCCTACGAGCAGTACTTC. Its translation is CASSLRTSTAGSYEQYF.